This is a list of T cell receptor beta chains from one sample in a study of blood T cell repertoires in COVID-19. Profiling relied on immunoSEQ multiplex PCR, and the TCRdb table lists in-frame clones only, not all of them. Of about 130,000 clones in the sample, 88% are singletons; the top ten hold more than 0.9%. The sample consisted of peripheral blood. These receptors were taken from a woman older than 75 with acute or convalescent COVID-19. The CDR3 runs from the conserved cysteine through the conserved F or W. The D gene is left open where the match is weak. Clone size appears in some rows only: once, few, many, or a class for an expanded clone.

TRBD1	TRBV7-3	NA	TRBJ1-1	TGTGCCAGCAGCTTTGGGACAGGGACGAACACTGAAGCTTTCTTT	CASSFGTGTNTEAFF
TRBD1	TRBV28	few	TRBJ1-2	TGTGCCAGCAGTTTTAGACAGGGGGCAGGTGGCTACACCTTC	CASSFRQGAGGYTF
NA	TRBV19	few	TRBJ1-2	TGTGCCAGTAGTATCGTGGGGAGTAACTATGGCTACACCTTC	CASSIVGSNYGYTF
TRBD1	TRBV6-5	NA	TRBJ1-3	TGTGCCAGCAGAGGACAGGGAGCAAACACCATATATTTT	CASRGQGANTIYF
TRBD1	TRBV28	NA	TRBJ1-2	TGTGCCAGCAGTTTAGACAGGGTTGGCTACACCTTC	CASSLDRVGYTF
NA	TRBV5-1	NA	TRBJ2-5	TGCGCCAGCAGCTTGACCAGCGCCGACCCAGAGACCCAGTACTTC	CASSLTSADPETQYF
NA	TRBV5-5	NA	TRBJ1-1	TGTGCCAGCAGCTTGGGGCCCGGGACAAGGAACACTGAAGCTTTCTTT	CASSLGPGTRNTEAFF
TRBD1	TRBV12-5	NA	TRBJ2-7	TGTGCTAGTGGTCCTGATGACTCTGCCGACAGGGGCCGGGGTTTCTCCTACGAGCAGTACTTC	CASGPDDSADRGRGFSYEQYF
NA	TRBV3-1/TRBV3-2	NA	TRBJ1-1	TGTGCCAGCAGCACGACAGCGCTAATCCCTGAAGCTTTCTTT	CASSTTALIPEAFF
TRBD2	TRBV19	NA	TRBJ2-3	TGTGCCAGTAGTATAGCCCTAGCGGGGGGGCCTCGGGCAGATACGCAGTATTTT	CASSIALAGGPRADTQYF
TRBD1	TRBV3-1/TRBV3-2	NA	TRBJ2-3	TGTGCCAGCAGCCTACGAGGGCAGGGGGCGCAGACAGATACGCAGTATTTT	CASSLRGQGAQTDTQYF
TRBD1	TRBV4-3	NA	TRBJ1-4	TGCGCCAGCAGCCAAGAGACAGGGGGAGGTGAAAAACTGTTTTTT	CASSQETGGGEKLFF
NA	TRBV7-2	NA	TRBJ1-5	TGTGCCAGCAGCTTAGTCGGTGCGGGGGGGTTTCAGCCCCAGCATTTT	CASSLVGAGGFQPQHF
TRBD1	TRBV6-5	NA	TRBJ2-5	TGTGCCAGCAGTTACTACAGGGGAAAAGGGCTAGAGACCCAGTACTTC	CASSYYRGKGLETQYF
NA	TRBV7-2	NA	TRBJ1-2	TGTGCCAGCAGCTTAAGGGCAGGGGACCACTATGGCTACACCTTC	CASSLRAGDHYGYTF
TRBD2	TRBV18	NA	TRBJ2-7	TGTGCCAGCTCACCACTCCAGCGGGGTACTCTCGAGCAGTACTTC	CASSPLQRGTLEQYF
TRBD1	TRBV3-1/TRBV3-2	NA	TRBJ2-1	TGTGCCAGCAGACCCGGACAGGGCCAATACAATGAGCAGTTCTTC	CASRPGQGQYNEQFF
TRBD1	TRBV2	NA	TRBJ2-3	TGTGCCAGCAGTGCTGACAGGGGCCCAGATACGCAGTATTTT	CASSADRGPDTQYF
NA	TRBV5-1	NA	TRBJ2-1	TGCGCCAGCAGCCTCCAACAGGGTATAGGAAGAAATGAGCAGTTCTTC	CASSLQQGIGRNEQFF
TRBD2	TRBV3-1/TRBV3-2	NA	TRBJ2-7	TGTGCCAGTGCTCTAGCGGGAGTAAGGGAGCAGTACTTC	CASALAGVREQYF
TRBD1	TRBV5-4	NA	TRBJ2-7	TGTGCCAGCAGACGGGACAGGGCGTACGAGCAGTACTTC	CASRRDRAYEQYF
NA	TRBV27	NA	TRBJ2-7	TGTGCCAGCAGTCGGGGTGTAGTCTACGAGCAGTACTTC	CASSRGVVYEQYF
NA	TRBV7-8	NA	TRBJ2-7	TGTGCCAGCAGCTCAGAACCCATAGAGCAGTACTTC	CASSSEPIEQYF
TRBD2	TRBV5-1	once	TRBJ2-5	TGCGCCAGCAGCAGCGGGAGTTCAATTTCAGAGACCCAGTACTTC	CASSSGSSISETQYF
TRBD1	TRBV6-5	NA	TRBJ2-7	TGTGCCAGCAGTTACGGACAGGGGCAAGAGCAGTACTTC	CASSYGQGQEQYF
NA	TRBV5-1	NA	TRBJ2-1	TGCGCCAGCAGCTTGGAACAGGGCAACCCAGAGCAGTTCTTC	CASSLEQGNPEQFF
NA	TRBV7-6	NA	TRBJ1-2	TGTGCCAGCAGTCCGGCGGCTAACTATGGCTACACCTTC	CASSPAANYGYTF
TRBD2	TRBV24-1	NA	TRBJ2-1	TGTGCCACCAGTGCTGGACTAGCTGGAGGGACCTACAATGAGCAGTTCTTC	CATSAGLAGGTYNEQFF
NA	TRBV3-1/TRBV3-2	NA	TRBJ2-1	TGTGCCAGCAGCCCCAGTCGTGCGGTAATAAGAGGGAACAATGAGCAGTTCTTC	CASSPSRAVIRGNNEQFF
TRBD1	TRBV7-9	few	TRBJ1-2	TGTGCCAGCAGCCAGACAGGGTCGAATGGCTACACCTTC	CASSQTGSNGYTF
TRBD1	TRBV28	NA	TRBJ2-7	TGTGCCAGCAGTCCTCTGGACAGGGGCGAGCAGTACTTC	CASSPLDRGEQYF
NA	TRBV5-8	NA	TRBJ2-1	TGTGCCAGCAGGCTTTGGGGGGTCTACAATGAGCAGTTCTTC	CASRLWGVYNEQFF
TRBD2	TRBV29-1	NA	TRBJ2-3	TGCAGCGTTGATCCGTCAGCGGGGGTAGAAGATACGCAGTATTTT	CSVDPSAGVEDTQYF
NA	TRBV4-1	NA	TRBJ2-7	TGCGCCAGCAGCCAAGAGGTAGGAGCTTACGAGCAGTACTTC	CASSQEVGAYEQYF
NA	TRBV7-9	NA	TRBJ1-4	TGTGCCAGCAGCCTAGCCGGAGGGGATGAAAAACTGTTTTTT	CASSLAGGDEKLFF
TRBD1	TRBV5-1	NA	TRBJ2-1	TGCGCCAGCAGCCTGGGGACAGGGGGCATGTATGAGCAGTTCTTC	CASSLGTGGMYEQFF
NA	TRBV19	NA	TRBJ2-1	TGTGCCAGTAGTATAGACCGGGATAGGGGGAATGAGCAGTTCTTC	CASSIDRDRGNEQFF
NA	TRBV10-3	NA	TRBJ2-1	TGTGCCATCAGTGAGGCGACAGTCAATGAGCAGTTCTTC	CAISEATVNEQFF
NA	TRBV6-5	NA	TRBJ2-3	TGTGCCAGCAGTTACCAAGGGGGGGGCGTCGCAGATACGCAGTATTTT	CASSYQGGGVADTQYF
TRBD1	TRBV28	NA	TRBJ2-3	TGTGCCAGCAGTTCTAGGACAGGGCAGGGAGATACGCAGTATTTT	CASSSRTGQGDTQYF
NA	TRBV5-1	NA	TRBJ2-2	TGCGCCAGCAGCTTGAAAACGGGAGTAAGCTACTCCGGGGAGCTGTTTTTT	CASSLKTGVSYSGELFF
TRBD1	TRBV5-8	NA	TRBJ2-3	TGTGCCAGCAGCAGACAGGGGGCCAGCACAGATACGCAGTATTTT	CASSRQGASTDTQYF
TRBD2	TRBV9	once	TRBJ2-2	TGTGCCAGCAGCGTAGCCCCTAGCGGGGGTACCGGGGAGCTGTTTTTT	CASSVAPSGGTGELFF
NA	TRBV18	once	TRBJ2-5	TGTGCCAGCTCACCTAGCGGCCCCCAAGAGACCCAGTACTTC	CASSPSGPQETQYF
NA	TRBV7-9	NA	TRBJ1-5	TGTGCCAGCAGCTTAGTGATCGGCGGGGGCAATCAGCCCCAGCATTTT	CASSLVIGGGNQPQHF
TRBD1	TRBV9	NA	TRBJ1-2	TGTGCCAGCAGCGGACTGACAGGGCCCGTGGGCTACACCTTC	CASSGLTGPVGYTF
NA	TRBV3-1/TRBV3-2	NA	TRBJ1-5	TGTGCCAGCAGCCAGGGGAGGGACCAGCCCCAGCATTTT	CASSQGRDQPQHF
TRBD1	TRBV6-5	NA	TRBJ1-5	TGTGCCAGCAGGACAGGGGTGGATAGCAATCAGCCCCAGCATTTT	CASRTGVDSNQPQHF
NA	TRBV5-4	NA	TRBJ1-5	TGTGCCAGCAGCTTGGAACTGCATCAGCCCCAGCATTTT	CASSLELHQPQHF
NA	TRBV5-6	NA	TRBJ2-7	TGTGCCAGCAGTTCTTTCTACGAGCAGTACTTC	CASSSFYEQYF
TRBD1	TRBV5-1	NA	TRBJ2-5	TGCGCCAGCAGCTCGGACAGGAAAGAGACCCAGTACTTC	CASSSDRKETQYF
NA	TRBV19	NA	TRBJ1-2	TGTGCCAGTAGTGGGCAGGCGAATGGCTACACCTTC	CASSGQANGYTF
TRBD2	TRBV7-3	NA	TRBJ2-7	TGTGCCAGCAGCCCAGGACTAGCGGGAGTACACGAGCAGTACTTC	CASSPGLAGVHEQYF
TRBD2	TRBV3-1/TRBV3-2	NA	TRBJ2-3	TGTGCCAGCAGCCAAGGACTAGCGGGGGTAGGCACAGATACGCAGTATTTT	CASSQGLAGVGTDTQYF
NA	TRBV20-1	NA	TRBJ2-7	TGCAGTGCTAGATCTGGGCACGAGCAGTACTTC	CSARSGHEQYF
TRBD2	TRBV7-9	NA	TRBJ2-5	TGTGCCAGCAGCTTAATAGGGACTAGCGGGGGTCGAGAGACCCAGTACTTC	CASSLIGTSGGRETQYF
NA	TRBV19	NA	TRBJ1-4	TGTGCCAGTAGCTCTACCGCCACAGGGTGGGATAATGAAAAACTGTTTTTT	CASSSTATGWDNEKLFF